These T cell receptor beta chains were read from a single sample in a study of blood T cell repertoires in COVID-19. Data came from immunoSEQ multiplex PCR; TCRdb stores just in-frame clones and leaves some out. Here the sample spans approximately 350,000 clones, roughly nine tenths being singletons. The sample consisted of peripheral blood. All receptors derive from a woman aged 30 to 39 with COVID-19, enrolled during active disease. CDR3s include the opening cysteine and the closing phenylalanine or tryptophan. The D gene is left open where the match is weak. Clone size is stated in some rows and not others, as once, few, many or a class when expanded.

J gene: TRBJ2-1
D gene: -
clone size: -
V gene: TRBV5-4
CDR3 DNA: TGTGCCAGCAGCCCTACAGCCAATGAGCAGTTCTTC
CDR3 protein: CASSPTANEQFF

J gene: TRBJ2-5
D gene: TRBD2
clone size: -
V gene: TRBV3-1/TRBV3-2
CDR3 DNA: TGTGCCAGCAGCCCGAAGCGGGGGTTGAGAGAGACCCAGTACTTC
CDR3 protein: CASSPKRGLRETQYF

J gene: TRBJ2-2
D gene: -
clone size: -
V gene: TRBV5-1
CDR3 DNA: TGCGCCAGCAGCTTATCTGGGCAGTTGAACACCGGGGAGCTGTTTTTT
CDR3 protein: CASSLSGQLNTGELFF

J gene: TRBJ2-5
D gene: -
clone size: -
V gene: TRBV6-5
CDR3 DNA: TGTGCCAGCAGCTGGATGGACAGTAACCAAGAGACCCAGTACTTC
CDR3 protein: CASSWMDSNQETQYF

J gene: TRBJ1-2
D gene: TRBD1
clone size: -
V gene: TRBV5-4
CDR3 DNA: TGTGCCAGCAGCCCGGGACAGTCCTATGGCTACACCTTC
CDR3 protein: CASSPGQSYGYTF

J gene: TRBJ2-5
D gene: TRBD2
clone size: -
V gene: TRBV6-5
CDR3 DNA: TGTGCCAGCAGTTATCGGACTAGCGGGAGGCAAGAGACCCAGTACTTC
CDR3 protein: CASSYRTSGRQETQYF

J gene: TRBJ2-2
D gene: TRBD2
clone size: -
V gene: TRBV4-2
CDR3 DNA: TGTGCCAGCAGCCAAGCTAGCGGGGGGGCAAACACCGGGGAGCTGTTTTTT
CDR3 protein: CASSQASGGANTGELFF

J gene: TRBJ1-1
D gene: TRBD1
clone size: -
V gene: TRBV6-2/TRBV6-3
CDR3 DNA: TGTGCCAGCAGTATCTCCCCTATGACAGGGCGGAACACTGAAGCTTTCTTT
CDR3 protein: CASSISPMTGRNTEAFF

J gene: TRBJ2-5
D gene: -
clone size: -
V gene: TRBV2
CDR3 DNA: TGTGCCAGCAGGGAGGACAGTCAGGGCCGGATGGAGACCCAGTACTTC
CDR3 protein: CASREDSQGRMETQYF

J gene: TRBJ1-6
D gene: -
clone size: -
V gene: TRBV6-6
CDR3 DNA: TGTGCCAGCAGCCCCCAGGGGATGAATTCACCCCTCCACTTT
CDR3 protein: CASSPQGMNSPLHF

J gene: TRBJ2-3
D gene: -
clone size: -
V gene: TRBV5-4
CDR3 DNA: TGTGCCAGCAGCTTGGACGCCTTACTCGTCACAGATACGCAGTATTTT
CDR3 protein: CASSLDALLVTDTQYF

J gene: TRBJ2-3
D gene: TRBD1
clone size: -
V gene: TRBV5-1
CDR3 DNA: TGCGCCAGCAGTTGGGACAGCAAGGTGGATACGCAGTATTTT
CDR3 protein: CASSWDSKVDTQYF

J gene: TRBJ2-3
D gene: -
clone size: -
V gene: TRBV7-9
CDR3 DNA: TGTGCCAGCAGCCCCCCTAGCACATATACGCAGTATTTT
CDR3 protein: CASSPPSTYTQYF

J gene: TRBJ1-6
D gene: TRBD1
clone size: few
V gene: TRBV3-1/TRBV3-2
CDR3 DNA: TGTGCCAGCAGCCGCTCGGAACCAAACAGGGGTCCCCTCCACTTT
CDR3 protein: CASSRSEPNRGPLHF

J gene: TRBJ1-4
D gene: -
clone size: once
V gene: TRBV7-2
CDR3 DNA: TGTGCCAGCAGCAGACAGATATTCGCCTCAACTAATGAAAAACTGTTTTTT
CDR3 protein: CASSRQIFASTNEKLFF

J gene: TRBJ2-5
D gene: -
clone size: -
V gene: TRBV29-1
CDR3 DNA: TGCAGCGTTGAACAGGGACAAACCCAGTACTTC
CDR3 protein: CSVEQGQTQYF

J gene: TRBJ1-1
D gene: -
clone size: -
V gene: TRBV13
CDR3 DNA: TGTGCCAGCAGCTTAGGAGGGGATGAAGCTTTCTTT
CDR3 protein: CASSLGGDEAFF

J gene: TRBJ1-1
D gene: -
clone size: -
V gene: TRBV20-1
CDR3 DNA: TGCAGTGTTAAAAGGGGCACTGAAGCTTTCTTT
CDR3 protein: CSVKRGTEAFF

J gene: TRBJ1-2
D gene: TRBD1
clone size: once
V gene: TRBV4-1
CDR3 DNA: TGCGCCAGCAGCCCGGACAGGGGGGACTATGGCTACACCTTC
CDR3 protein: CASSPDRGDYGYTF

J gene: TRBJ2-7
D gene: -
clone size: -
V gene: TRBV5-6
CDR3 DNA: TGTGCCAGCAGCTCGTTTTACGAGCAGTACTTC
CDR3 protein: CASSSFYEQYF

J gene: TRBJ1-1
D gene: -
clone size: -
V gene: TRBV30
CDR3 DNA: TGTGCCTGGAGACAGGGTAGGTTCGACACTGAAGCTTTCTTT
CDR3 protein: CAWRQGRFDTEAFF

J gene: TRBJ2-1
D gene: -
clone size: -
V gene: TRBV11-3
CDR3 DNA: TGTGCCAGCAGCTTAGATCCCAGAATCTACAATGAGCAGTTCTTC
CDR3 protein: CASSLDPRIYNEQFF

J gene: TRBJ2-7
D gene: -
clone size: -
V gene: TRBV2
CDR3 DNA: TGTGCCACCAAACCCTCCACAGGGCTTTCCTACGAGCAGTACTTC
CDR3 protein: CATKPSTGLSYEQYF

J gene: TRBJ2-2
D gene: TRBD2
clone size: -
V gene: TRBV5-1
CDR3 DNA: TGCGCCTCATCGCGGGGGGGCGGCGGGGAGCTGTTTTTT
CDR3 protein: CASSRGGGGELFF

J gene: TRBJ2-2
D gene: TRBD1
clone size: -
V gene: TRBV11-3
CDR3 DNA: TGTGCCAGCAGCTCCCGGGACAGGGAAACCGGGGAGCTGTTTTTT
CDR3 protein: CASSSRDRETGELFF

J gene: TRBJ2-1
D gene: TRBD2
clone size: -
V gene: TRBV27
CDR3 DNA: TGTGCCAGCAGTTTACTGGCGGGAGGTGGTGAGCAGTTCTTC
CDR3 protein: CASSLLAGGGEQFF

J gene: TRBJ2-2
D gene: TRBD1
clone size: -
V gene: TRBV5-1
CDR3 DNA: TGCGCCAGCAGCTTGCAGGGGGCGGTCACCGGGGAGCTGTTTTTT
CDR3 protein: CASSLQGAVTGELFF